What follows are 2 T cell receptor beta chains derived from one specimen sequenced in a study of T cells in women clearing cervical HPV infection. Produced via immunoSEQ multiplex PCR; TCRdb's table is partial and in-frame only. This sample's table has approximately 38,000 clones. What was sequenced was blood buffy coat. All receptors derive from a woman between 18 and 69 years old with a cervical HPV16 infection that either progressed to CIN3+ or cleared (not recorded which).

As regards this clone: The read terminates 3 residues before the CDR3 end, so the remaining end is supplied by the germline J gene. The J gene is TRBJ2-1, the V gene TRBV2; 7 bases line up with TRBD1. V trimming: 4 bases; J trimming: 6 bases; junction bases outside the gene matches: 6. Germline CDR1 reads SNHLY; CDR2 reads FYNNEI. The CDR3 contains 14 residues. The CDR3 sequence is CASSGYGTVNEQFF. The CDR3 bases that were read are TGTGCCAGCAGTGGTTACGGGACAGTCAATGAG. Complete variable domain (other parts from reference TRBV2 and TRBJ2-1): EPEVTQTPSHQVTQMGQEVILRCVPISNHLYFYWYRQILGQKVEFLVSFYNNEISEKSEIFDDQFSVERPDGSNFTLKIRSTKLEDSAMYFCASSGYGTVNEQFFGPGTRLTVL.

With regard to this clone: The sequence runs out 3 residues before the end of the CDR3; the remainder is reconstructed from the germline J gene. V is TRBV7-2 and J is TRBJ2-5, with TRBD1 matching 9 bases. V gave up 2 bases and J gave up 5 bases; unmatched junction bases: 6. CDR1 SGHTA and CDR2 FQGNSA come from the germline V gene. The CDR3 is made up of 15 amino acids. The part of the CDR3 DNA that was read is TGTGCCAGCAGCTTACCCGGGACAGGGAGGGAGACC. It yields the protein CASSLPGTGRET. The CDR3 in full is CASSLPGTGRETQYF.